This entry features one T cell receptor beta chain sequence. Which antigen it targets is not known. Base quality data are lacking; no much larger clone is found one base away. The collaborating institutions used their own protocols to collect whole blood in K2EDTA tubes. For TCRbeta analysis, collaborator samples were shipped as frozen whole blood, as isolated PBMCs, or as DNA extracted from either sample type. As encoded in the germline V gene, CDR1 is SGDLS while CDR2 is YYNGEE. Its CDR3 holds 16 amino acids, cysteine through phenylalanine. The CDR3 DNA has 48 bases and is translated from base 1. V gives up 1 base and J gives up 0 bases, and the segment between their germline ends measures 13 bases. This sample was included in a study of blood T cell repertoires in COVID-19 (TCRdb year 2020). Concerning the study at large: The collaborator samples originated in the United States, Italy and Spain and spanned the acute and convalescent phases of COVID-19. HLA class I and class II types, where available, came from metadata supplied by the sample provider rather than from assay-based typing. Samples came from the ongoing ImmuneRACE study (first 160 participants) plus 1,254 subjects from 6 global collaborators. Subjects who had been exposed to COVID-19, were actively infected with it, or had recovered from it provided the deeply sampled blood TCRbeta repertoires that made up the dataset. The repertoires were released in a freely available public database intended as a resource for research on the immune response to SARS-CoV-2. Sample metadata almost always included a de-identified subject ID, COVID-19 status, age in years and sex. The material from the prospective study consisted of cDNA or gDNA derived from T cells, B-cell-depleted T cells, or PBMCs. Results the study describes overall, beyond this receptor: The amount of clinical and demographic metadata varied by source and participant and was provided uncurated.

TCRbeta CDR3 regions were amplified from genomic DNA using the immunoSEQ Assay, a bias-controlled multiplex PCR. As for the authors' bioinformatics: Nucleated cell counts per sample were estimated from amplification of reference gene primers within the assay. Sequence reads were collapsed and filtered to measure the absolute abundance of every unique TCRbeta CDR3 rearrangement. For each sample, productive Simpson clonality was calculated as the square root of Simpson's diversity index over productive rearrangements. The immuneACCESS repertoire file appears here via TCRdb, limited to in-frame rearrangements. These files lack a portion of the clones; in checked studies, under half of the deficit traces to unresolved V genes, and the cause of the others is not known. V and J calls and clone size come straight from that table; D and trimming were deduced from the DNA. This sample has just over 650,000 clones in its table, and approximately 90% of those were observed once. The top ten clones comprise more than 0.25% of the sample.

Sequenced material: peripheral blood. The source is a young woman with acute or convalescent COVID-19. The chain joins TRBV9 to TRBJ1-1; possibly the D gene is TRBD1, per 5 matching bases. The bases read TGTGCCAGCAGCGTATCCGACAGCCTGATGAACACTGAAGCTTTCTTT. Its protein reads: CASSVSDSLMNTEAFF. Beyond the CDR3, the reference TRBV9 and TRBJ1-1 genes provide the residues; the full variable domain reads: DSGVTQTPKHLITATGQRVTLRCSPRSGDLSVYWYQQSLDQGLQFLIQYYNGEERAKGNILERFSAQQFPDLHSELNLSSLELGDSALYFCASSVSDSLMNTEAFFGQGTRLTVV.